These T cell receptor beta chains were read from a single sample in a study of blood T cell repertoires in COVID-19. Sequencing used immunoSEQ multiplex PCR; TCRdb keeps in-frame clones, though not all of them. The sample lists some 140,000 clones, around 80% occurring once. What was sequenced was peripheral blood. The source of these receptors is a man aged 60 to 69 with acute or convalescent COVID-19. CDR3s include the opening cysteine and the closing phenylalanine or tryptophan. D genes are given only for firm matches. For some rows the clone size is stated as once, few or many, or as a class when expanded; others skip it.

len: 14
j_gene: TRBJ1-5
d_gene: .
v_gene: TRBV18
abundance: .
CDR3nt: TGTGCCAGCTCACCTGGACAGAGCAATCAGCCCCAGCATTTT
CDR3aa: CASSPGQSNQPQHF

len: 13
j_gene: TRBJ1-2
d_gene: .
v_gene: TRBV19
abundance: .
CDR3nt: TGTGCCAGTAGTCGGGGTTTAGGGTTACGCTACACCTTC
CDR3aa: CASSRGLGLRYTF

len: 13
j_gene: TRBJ2-4
d_gene: TRBD1
v_gene: TRBV2
abundance: many
CDR3nt: TGTGCCAGCAGTGTGGGACAGACGGGCATTCAGTACTTC
CDR3aa: CASSVGQTGIQYF

len: 16
j_gene: TRBJ2-7
d_gene: TRBD2
v_gene: TRBV27
abundance: .
CDR3nt: TGTGCCAGCAGGTTACTAGCGGGAGCTGCGTGGGGCGAGCAGTACTTC
CDR3aa: CASRLLAGAAWGEQYF

len: 14
j_gene: TRBJ1-3
d_gene: .
v_gene: TRBV7-9
abundance: .
CDR3nt: TGTGCCAGCAGCTTAGCCAGCTCTGGAAACACCATATATTTT
CDR3aa: CASSLASSGNTIYF

len: 13
j_gene: TRBJ1-1
d_gene: .
v_gene: TRBV3-1/TRBV3-2
abundance: .
CDR3nt: TGTGCCAGCAGCCGCGGGCCCGGGACTGAAGCTTTCTTT
CDR3aa: CASSRGPGTEAFF

len: 10
j_gene: TRBJ2-5
d_gene: .
v_gene: TRBV21-1
abundance: .
CDR3nt: TGTGCCAGCAGCAAAAAGGGGCAGTACTTC
CDR3aa: CASSKKGQYF

len: 16
j_gene: TRBJ2-3
d_gene: TRBD2
v_gene: TRBV10-3
abundance: once
CDR3nt: TGTGCCATCAGTGAAACGACTAGCGGGAGCGGAGATACGCAGTATTTT
CDR3aa: CAISETTSGSGDTQYF

len: 14
j_gene: TRBJ1-5
d_gene: TRBD1
v_gene: TRBV2
abundance: few
CDR3nt: TGTGCCAGCAGTTCGGACAGGGGGAATCAGCCCCAGCATTTT
CDR3aa: CASSSDRGNQPQHF

len: 15
j_gene: TRBJ2-1
d_gene: TRBD1
v_gene: TRBV3-1/TRBV3-2
abundance: .
CDR3nt: TGTGCCAGCAGCCAAGGTTGGACAGGGAGTAATCAGCAGTTCTTC
CDR3aa: CASSQGWTGSNQQFF

len: 15
j_gene: TRBJ1-1
d_gene: .
v_gene: TRBV5-6
abundance: .
CDR3nt: TGTGCCAGCAGCTTGATTCCCACAGCGAACACTGAAGCTTTCTTT
CDR3aa: CASSLIPTANTEAFF

len: 14
j_gene: TRBJ1-5
d_gene: .
v_gene: TRBV9
abundance: few
CDR3nt: TGTGCCAGCAGCGTAGGAGGAGACAATCAGCCCCAGCATTTT
CDR3aa: CASSVGGDNQPQHF

len: 16
j_gene: TRBJ1-5
d_gene: TRBD1
v_gene: TRBV27
abundance: .
CDR3nt: TGTGCCAGCAGTCTCGGACAGGGTTTTAGCAATCAGCCCCAGCATTTT
CDR3aa: CASSLGQGFSNQPQHF

len: 17
j_gene: TRBJ2-1
d_gene: TRBD2
v_gene: TRBV7-9
abundance: .
CDR3nt: TGTGCCAGCAGCCCGAACCACGGACTAGCGGGATACAATGAGCAGTTCTTC
CDR3aa: CASSPNHGLAGYNEQFF

len: 15
j_gene: TRBJ1-5
d_gene: TRBD1
v_gene: TRBV6-2/TRBV6-3
abundance: .
CDR3nt: TGTGCCAGCAGTGTGGACAGGGGGCAGGGACAGCCCCAGCATTTT
CDR3aa: CASSVDRGQGQPQHF

len: 14
j_gene: TRBJ1-4
d_gene: .
v_gene: TRBV28
abundance: .
CDR3nt: TGTGCCAGCAGTTTCCTGGGCAGAAGGGAAAAACTGTTTTTT
CDR3aa: CASSFLGRREKLFF

len: 14
j_gene: TRBJ1-1
d_gene: .
v_gene: TRBV4-3
abundance: .
CDR3nt: TGCGCCAGCAGCCAACAGGGCCTGAACACTGAAGCTTTCTTT
CDR3aa: CASSQQGLNTEAFF

len: 13
j_gene: TRBJ1-2
d_gene: .
v_gene: TRBV29-1
abundance: .
CDR3nt: TGCAGCGTTGAAGGGGCGGGGGCCGGCGGCTACACCTTC
CDR3aa: CSVEGAGAGGYTF

len: 13
j_gene: TRBJ1-5
d_gene: .
v_gene: TRBV18
abundance: .
CDR3nt: TGTGCCAGCTCCCAGGGGAGCGATCAGCCCCAGCATTTT
CDR3aa: CASSQGSDQPQHF

len: 10
j_gene: TRBJ1-6
d_gene: TRBD1
v_gene: TRBV20-1
abundance: .
CDR3nt: TGCAGTGCGGCTGACAGGGATCAAACCTTT
CDR3aa: CSAADRDQTF

len: 14
j_gene: TRBJ1-5
d_gene: TRBD1
v_gene: TRBV18
abundance: .
CDR3nt: TGTGCCAGCTCACCTCAAACAGGGGATCAGCCCCAGCATTTT
CDR3aa: CASSPQTGDQPQHF

len: 12
j_gene: TRBJ1-5
d_gene: TRBD1
v_gene: TRBV29-1
abundance: .
CDR3nt: TGCAGCGTGGGGGACAGGAATCAGCCCCAGCATTTT
CDR3aa: CSVGDRNQPQHF

len: 17
j_gene: TRBJ2-5
d_gene: TRBD2
v_gene: TRBV5-6
abundance: few
CDR3nt: TGTGCCAGCAGCCCTACTAGCGGGAGGGCCCGATGGGAGACCCAGTACTTC
CDR3aa: CASSPTSGRARWETQYF

len: 15
j_gene: TRBJ2-1
d_gene: TRBD2
v_gene: TRBV18
abundance: .
CDR3nt: TGTGCCAGCTCACTTCCGGGACTAGCGGGTAATGAGCAGTTCTTC
CDR3aa: CASSLPGLAGNEQFF

len: 15
j_gene: TRBJ1-2
d_gene: .
v_gene: TRBV27
abundance: .
CDR3nt: TGTGCCAGCAGTTCATCCTCGACAGGTACAGGTGGCTACACCTTC
CDR3aa: CASSSSSTGTGGYTF

len: 13
j_gene: TRBJ1-4
d_gene: .
v_gene: TRBV29-1
abundance: .
CDR3nt: TGCAGCGCGTCCCCAGGGGTTGGTGAAAAACTGTTTTTT
CDR3aa: CSASPGVGEKLFF

len: 14
j_gene: TRBJ1-3
d_gene: TRBD1
v_gene: TRBV6-5
abundance: once
CDR3nt: TGTGCCAGCAGGACAGGGGTATCTGGAAACACCATATATTTT
CDR3aa: CASRTGVSGNTIYF

len: 19
j_gene: TRBJ1-3
d_gene: .
v_gene: TRBV11-2
abundance: many
CDR3nt: TGTGCCAGCAGCCCACGACAGGATTTCGACATCCTCTCTGGAAACACCATATATTTT
CDR3aa: CASSPRQDFDILSGNTIYF

len: 15
j_gene: TRBJ2-1
d_gene: TRBD2
v_gene: TRBV9
abundance: few
CDR3nt: TGTGCCAGCAGCGTAGACACGGAATGGGGGGGTGAGCAGTTCTTC
CDR3aa: CASSVDTEWGGEQFF

len: 14
j_gene: TRBJ1-5
d_gene: .
v_gene: TRBV6-1
abundance: .
CDR3nt: TGTGCCAGCAGTGAACTTAGCTCCAATCAGCCCCAGCATTTT
CDR3aa: CASSELSSNQPQHF

len: 17
j_gene: TRBJ2-6
d_gene: TRBD1
v_gene: TRBV10-1
abundance: .
CDR3nt: TGCGCCACCAGGAACCGGGACAGGGGCTCTGGGGCCAACGTCCTGACTTTC
CDR3aa: CATRNRDRGSGANVLTF

len: 11
j_gene: TRBJ2-3
d_gene: .
v_gene: TRBV3-1/TRBV3-2
abundance: .
CDR3nt: TGTGCCACCCAGGGTCCAGATACGCAGTATTTT
CDR3aa: CATQGPDTQYF

len: 14
j_gene: TRBJ2-7
d_gene: .
v_gene: TRBV5-4
abundance: .
CDR3nt: TGTGCCAGCAGCTTGAATGGCGGCTCCTACGAGCAGTACTTC
CDR3aa: CASSLNGGSYEQYF

len: 14
j_gene: TRBJ2-1
d_gene: .
v_gene: TRBV5-1
abundance: .
CDR3nt: TGCGCCAGCAGCTTAGACTCCAGGGGCAATGAGCAGTTCTTC
CDR3aa: CASSLDSRGNEQFF

len: 14
j_gene: TRBJ1-4
d_gene: .
v_gene: TRBV5-1
abundance: .
CDR3nt: TGCGCCAGCAGCTTGGGGGGCGTTCGTGAAAAACTGTTTTTT
CDR3aa: CASSLGGVREKLFF

len: 15
j_gene: TRBJ2-7
d_gene: TRBD2
v_gene: TRBV7-8
abundance: .
CDR3nt: TGTGCCAGCAGCTTGGGAGCGGGAGATCGCTACGAGCAGTACTTC
CDR3aa: CASSLGAGDRYEQYF

len: 13
j_gene: TRBJ2-1
d_gene: .
v_gene: TRBV5-1
abundance: few
CDR3nt: TGCGCCAGCAGCCCGCAGGGGTTCGTTTCAGAGTTCTTC
CDR3aa: CASSPQGFVSEFF

len: 14
j_gene: TRBJ2-3
d_gene: TRBD2
v_gene: TRBV15
abundance: .
CDR3nt: TGTGCCACCAGCTCGCGGGACTACACAGATACGCAGTATTTT
CDR3aa: CATSSRDYTDTQYF

len: 14
j_gene: TRBJ1-1
d_gene: TRBD1
v_gene: TRBV7-9
abundance: .
CDR3nt: TGTGCCAGCAGCTTCCGCGACAGGGGGGCTGAAGCTTTCTTT
CDR3aa: CASSFRDRGAEAFF

len: 15
j_gene: TRBJ2-2
d_gene: .
v_gene: TRBV9
abundance: .
CDR3nt: TGTGCCAGCAGCGGAAGGGGGGGCGGCACCGGGGAGCTGTTTTTT
CDR3aa: CASSGRGGGTGELFF

len: 17
j_gene: TRBJ1-4
d_gene: .
v_gene: TRBV7-2
abundance: .
CDR3nt: TGTGCCAGCAGCCTCGCGGGGGGGGCAACAACTAATGAAAAACTGTTTTTT
CDR3aa: CASSLAGGATTNEKLFF

len: 15
j_gene: TRBJ1-2
d_gene: .
v_gene: TRBV18
abundance: .
CDR3nt: TGTGCCAGCTCCCAAGGGGGATTAGCTAACTATGGCTACACCTTC
CDR3aa: CASSQGGLANYGYTF

len: 11
j_gene: TRBJ2-7
d_gene: .
v_gene: TRBV27
abundance: .
CDR3nt: TGTGCCAGCAGACAGGCCTACGAGCAGTACTTC
CDR3aa: CASRQAYEQYF

len: 14
j_gene: TRBJ1-5
d_gene: .
v_gene: TRBV9
abundance: .
CDR3nt: TGTGCCAGCAGCGTAGACGGTAGCAATCAGCCCCAGCATTTT
CDR3aa: CASSVDGSNQPQHF